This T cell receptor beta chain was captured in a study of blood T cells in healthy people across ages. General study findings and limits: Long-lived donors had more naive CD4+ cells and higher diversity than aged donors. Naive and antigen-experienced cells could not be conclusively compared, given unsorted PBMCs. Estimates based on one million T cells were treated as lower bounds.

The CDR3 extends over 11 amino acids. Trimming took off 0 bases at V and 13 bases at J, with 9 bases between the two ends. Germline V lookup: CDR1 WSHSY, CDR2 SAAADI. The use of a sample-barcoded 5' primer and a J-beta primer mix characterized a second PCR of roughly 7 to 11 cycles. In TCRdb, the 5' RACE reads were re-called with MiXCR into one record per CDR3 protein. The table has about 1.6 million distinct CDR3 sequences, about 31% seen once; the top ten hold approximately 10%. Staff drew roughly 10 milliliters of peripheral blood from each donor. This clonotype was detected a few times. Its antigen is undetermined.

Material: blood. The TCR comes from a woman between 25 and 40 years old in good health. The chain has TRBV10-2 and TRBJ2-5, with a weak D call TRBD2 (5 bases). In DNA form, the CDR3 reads TGCGCCAGCAGTGAGTCCCGGGATCGGTACTTC. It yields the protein CASSESRDRYF.